This T cell receptor (beta chain) was recorded in a study of lymphopenia after photon versus proton radiotherapy. Findings and caveats of the study: In patients who died, overall survival fell as post-nadir TCR diversity dropped more. Under photons, naive T cells and diversity fell while effector/memory populations rose.

Note on this clone: Its antigen is undetermined.

CDR1 is MNHEY and CDR2 is SMNVEV in the germline V gene (reference sequence). The CDR3 is made up of 15 amino acids. V lost 5 bases and J 5 bases, leaving 18 bases between the germline ends. TCRdb's copy holds only in-frame clones and misses some; the assay was immunoSEQ multiplex PCR. The sample lists more than 80,000 clones, 80% to 90% occurring once. Sequences were derived from peripheral blood, sampled from a patient treated with proton-based radiotherapy. The clonotype originates from a man aged 55 to 70 with pancreatic cancer. The rearrangement joins TRBV27 to TRBJ2-5; TRBD2 is a possible D gene (6 bases). CDR3 loop: CASSVLGVGGETQYF. The CDR3, as DNA: TGTGCCAGCAGTGTCCTGGGGGTTGGGGGGGAGACCCAGTACTTC.